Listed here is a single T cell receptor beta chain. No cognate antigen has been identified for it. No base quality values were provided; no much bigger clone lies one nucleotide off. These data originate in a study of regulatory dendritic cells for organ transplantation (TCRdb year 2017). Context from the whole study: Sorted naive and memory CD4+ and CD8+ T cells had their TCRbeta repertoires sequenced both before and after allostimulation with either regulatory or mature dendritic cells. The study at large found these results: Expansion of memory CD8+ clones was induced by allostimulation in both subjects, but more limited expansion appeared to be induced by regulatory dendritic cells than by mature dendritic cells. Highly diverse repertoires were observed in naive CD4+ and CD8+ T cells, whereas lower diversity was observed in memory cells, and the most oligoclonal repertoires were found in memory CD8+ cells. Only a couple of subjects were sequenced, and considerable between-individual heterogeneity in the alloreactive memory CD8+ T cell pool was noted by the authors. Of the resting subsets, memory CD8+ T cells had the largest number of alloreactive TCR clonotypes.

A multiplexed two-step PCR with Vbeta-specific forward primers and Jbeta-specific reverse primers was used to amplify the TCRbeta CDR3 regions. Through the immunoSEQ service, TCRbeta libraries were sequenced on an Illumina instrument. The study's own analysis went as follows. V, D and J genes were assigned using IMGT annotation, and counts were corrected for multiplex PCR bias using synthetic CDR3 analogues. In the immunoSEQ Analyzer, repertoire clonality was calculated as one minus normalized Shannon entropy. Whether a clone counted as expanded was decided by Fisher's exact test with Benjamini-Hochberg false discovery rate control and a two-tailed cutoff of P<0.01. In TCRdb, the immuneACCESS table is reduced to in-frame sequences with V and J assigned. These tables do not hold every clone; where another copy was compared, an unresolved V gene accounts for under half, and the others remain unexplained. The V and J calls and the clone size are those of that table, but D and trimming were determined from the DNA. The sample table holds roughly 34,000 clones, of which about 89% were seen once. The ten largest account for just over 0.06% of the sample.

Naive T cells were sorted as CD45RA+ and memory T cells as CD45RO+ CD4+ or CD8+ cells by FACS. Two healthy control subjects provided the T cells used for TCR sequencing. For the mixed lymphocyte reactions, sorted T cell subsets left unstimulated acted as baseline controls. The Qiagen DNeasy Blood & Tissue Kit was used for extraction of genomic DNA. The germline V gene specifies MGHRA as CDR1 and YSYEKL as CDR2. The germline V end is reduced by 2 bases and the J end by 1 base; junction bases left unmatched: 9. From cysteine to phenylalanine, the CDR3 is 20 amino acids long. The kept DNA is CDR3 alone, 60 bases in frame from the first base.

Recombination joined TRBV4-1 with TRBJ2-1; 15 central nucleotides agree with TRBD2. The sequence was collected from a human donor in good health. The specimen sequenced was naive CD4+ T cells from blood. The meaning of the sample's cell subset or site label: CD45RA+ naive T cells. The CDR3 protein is CASSQPGLAGGLGSYNEQFF. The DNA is TGCGCCAGCAGCCAACCAGGACTAGCGGGGGGGCTTGGGTCCTACAATGAGCAGTTCTTC.